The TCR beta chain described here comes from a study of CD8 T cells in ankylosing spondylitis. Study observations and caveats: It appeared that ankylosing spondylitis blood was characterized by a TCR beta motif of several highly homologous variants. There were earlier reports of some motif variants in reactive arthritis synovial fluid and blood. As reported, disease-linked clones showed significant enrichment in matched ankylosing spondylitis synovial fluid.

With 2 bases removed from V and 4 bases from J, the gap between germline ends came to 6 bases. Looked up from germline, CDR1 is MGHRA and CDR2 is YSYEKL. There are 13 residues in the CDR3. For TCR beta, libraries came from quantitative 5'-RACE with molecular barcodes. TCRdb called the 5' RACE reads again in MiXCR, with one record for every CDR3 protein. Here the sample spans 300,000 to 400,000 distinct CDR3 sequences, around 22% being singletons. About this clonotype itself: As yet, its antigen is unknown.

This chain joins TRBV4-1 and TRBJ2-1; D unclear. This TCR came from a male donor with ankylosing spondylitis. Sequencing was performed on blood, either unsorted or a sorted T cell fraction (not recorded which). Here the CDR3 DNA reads TGCGCCAGCAGCCAACCCGTATACAATGAGCAGTTCTTC. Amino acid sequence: CASSQPVYNEQFF.